The 22 T cell receptor beta chains in this list originate from one sample, sequenced in a study of CD8 T cells in ankylosing spondylitis. A single record per CDR3 protein comes from TCRdb applying MiXCR to the 5' RACE reads. The profile shows 150,000 to 200,000 distinct CDR3 sequences, approximately 10% of them singletons. Sequenced material: blood, either unsorted or a sorted T cell fraction (not recorded which). Every receptor here comes from a male donor with ankylosing spondylitis or in good health (not recorded which).

This clonotype was recorded at least ten times. V usage is TRBV3-1 and J usage is TRBJ2-1; D remains unclear. The CDR3 contains 13 residues. With 1 base removed from V and 3 bases from J, the gap between germline ends came to 4 bases. CDR1 is LGHDT, CDR2 YNNKEL, per germline (reference sequence). CDR3 loop: CASSQVDYNEQFF. DNA of the CDR3: TGTGCCAGCAGCCAAGTCGACTACAATGAGCAGTTCTTC.

This chain joins TRBV7-8 and TRBJ1-5; 10 bases agree with TRBD1. Germline-derived CDR1 and CDR2 are SGHVS and FQNEAQ. V gave up 2 bases and J gave up 8 bases; unmatched junction bases: 6. The CDR3 has 15 residues. CDR3 nucleotides: TGTGCCAGCAGCTTACGGGACAGGGGCGCAGAGCCCCAGCATTTT. This encodes CASSLRDRGAEPQHF.

On this clonotype: This may be a read error: a much more frequent sequence differs by one nucleotide. The chain links TRBV7-2 to TRBJ1-5; D gene unclear. CDR1 is SGHTA, CDR2 FQGNSA, per germline. The CDR3 contains 13 residues. CDR3 DNA: TGTGCCAGCAGCCCCGGGCTCTATCAGTCCCAGCATTTT. It translates to CASSPGLYQSQHF.

This clonotype was observed many times. The chain recombines TRBV29-1 with TRBJ1-5, with 10 bases matching TRBD1. The trim removed 4 bases at V and 5 bases at J, leaving 5 bases unmatched. CDR1 and CDR2 from the germline V gene are SQVTM and ANQGSEA. This CDR3 has 14 residues. The CDR3 region is CSVGGQGVDQPQHF. The CDR3 DNA sequence: TGCAGCGTTGGAGGACAGGGGGTTGATCAGCCCCAGCATTTT. The full variable domain, rest sourced from reference TRBV29-1 and TRBJ1-5, is SAVISQKPSRDICQRGTSLTIQCQVDSQVTMMFWYRQQPGQSLTLIATANQGSEATYESGFVIDKFPISRPNLTFSTLTVSNMSPEDSSIYLCSVGGQGVDQPQHFGDGTRLSIL.

With regard to this clonotype: The junction departs from germline at one end; a sequencing error may be responsible. The chain carries TRBV4-2 and TRBJ2-5; 10 bases agree with TRBD1. The CDR3 length is 15 residues. Germline V gives CDR1 LGHNA, CDR2 YNFKEQ. CDR3 sequence: CARSPGQGSWETQYF. The CDR3 DNA reads as TGTGCCAGGAGCCCGGGACAGGGGTCATGGGAGACCCAGTACTTC.

A few counts support this clonotype. The rearrangement joins TRBV12-3 or TRBV12-4 to TRBJ1-1, with no clear D. This CDR3 spans 11 amino acids. V was clipped by 5 bases and J by 5 bases, with 6 bases between them. CDR3 residues: CASSVGTEAFF. CDR3 nucleotide sequence: TGTGCCAGCAGTGTTGGGACTGAAGCTTTCTTT.

With regard to this clonotype: This may stem from a read error, because a much larger clone lies one nucleotide away. CDR3 loop: CASSLKGHAYTF. DNA for the CDR3: TGTGCCAGCAGTTTAAAAGGCCATGCCTACACCTTC. This chain links TRBV12-3 or TRBV12-4 with TRBJ1-2; D gene ambiguous. This CDR3 spans 12 amino acids. Trimming left V 2 bases short and J 10 bases short, with 11 bases between.

The gene calls are TRBV18 and TRBJ2-1; a weak D match, TRBD1 (6 bases). Germline V gives CDR1 KGHSH, CDR2 LQKENI. The CDR3 covers 14 residues. Trimming took off 3 bases at V and 7 bases at J, with 13 bases between the two ends. In DNA form, the CDR3 reads TGTGCCAGCTCACCGCAAGGACAGAAGAATGAGCAGTTCTTC. Its translation: CASSPQGQKNEQFF.

This clonotype has a handful of counts. This may be a read error: a much more frequent sequence differs by one nucleotide. The genes are TRBV15 and TRBJ2-7; D unclear. This CDR3 region has 11 residues. The germline V gene has CDR1 LNHNV and CDR2 YYDKDF (reference sequence). V was pared by 1 base and J by 3 bases, with 1 base between. For the CDR3, the DNA is TGTGCCACCAGCAGAGGCTACGAGCAGTACTTC. Amino acids: CATSRGYEQYF. The full variable domain, its missing parts supplied by reference TRBV15 and TRBJ2-7, is DAMVIQNPRYQVTQFGKPVTLSCSQTLNHNVMYWYQQKSSQAPKLLFHYYDKDFNNEADTPDNFQSRRPNTSFCFLDIRSPGLGDTAMYLCATSRGYEQYFGPGTRLTVT.

With respect to this clonotype: At one boundary the junction diverges from the germline segment, which might be a read error. V and J are TRBV12-3 or TRBV12-4 and TRBJ2-7, with D possibly being TRBD1 (5 bases). The CDR3 loop spans 12 amino acids. The CDR3 loop reads CASSLRGNEQCF. The CDR3 nucleotides are TGTGCCAGCAGTTTAAGGGGTAACGAGCAGTGCTTC.

This clonotype appeared many times. The chain is built from TRBV4-2 and TRBJ2-7; D call uncertain. The CDR3 runs to 15 residues. V dropped 0 bases and J dropped 6 bases, with 15 bases sitting between them. Germline CDR1 reads LGHNA; CDR2 reads YNFKEQ. The DNA of the CDR3 is TGTGCCAGCAGCCAAGAGAAAGGCGGATTGGGCGAGCAGTACTTC. Residues: CASSQEKGGLGEQYF.

The sample holds many counts of this clonotype. The V call is TRBV20-1, the J call TRBJ2-5; D gene unclear. The CDR3 has 11 residues. Germline V gives CDR1 DFQATT, CDR2 SNEGSKA (reference sequence). The V end lost 4 bases, the J end lost 5 bases, and 8 bases lay between the germline ends. CDR3 in amino acids: CSAIVGETQYF. Here the CDR3 DNA reads TGCAGTGCTATCGTTGGGGAGACCCAGTACTTC.

In its sample, this clonotype was seen many times. The V and J genes are TRBV10-3 and TRBJ1-1; D not certain. With 3 bases removed from V and 5 bases from J, the gap between germline ends came to 10 bases. The germline gives CDR1 ENHRY, CDR2 SYGVKD. CDR3 length: 13 residues. CDR3: CAISEGRGTEAFF. CDR3 DNA sequence: TGTGCCATCAGTGAAGGTCGGGGTACTGAAGCTTTCTTT.

This clonotype was recorded at least ten times. The rearrangement joins TRBV10-3 to TRBJ2-4; the D gene could be TRBD1 or TRBD2 (5 bases each). CDR1 and CDR2 from the germline V gene are ENHRY and SYGVKD. Trimming removed 0 bases from V and 4 bases from J, with 13 bases in between. There are 16 residues in the CDR3. The CDR3 nucleotides are TGTGCCATCAGTGAGTCAGGGACCCTTAGGAAAAACATTCAGTACTTC. Amino acids: CAISESGTLRKNIQYF.

About this clonotype itself: A much larger clone is a single base away; this may be a read error. This chain links TRBV10-3 with TRBJ2-1, with D unclear. V was clipped by 3 bases and J by 7 bases, with 7 bases between them. Germline CDR1 reads ENHRY; CDR2 reads SYGVKD. The CDR3 spans 12 residues. CDR3 nucleotides: TGTGCCATCAGTGATTCGAGGAATGAGCAGTTCTTC. Translating it yields CAISDSRNEQFF.

This clonotype has just a few counts. This chain links TRBV7-2 with TRBJ2-5; TRBD2 aligns across 7 bases. This CDR3 comprises 14 residues. Trimming cost V 0 bases and J 5 bases; bases outside gene matches: 3. Germline V gene lookup returns CDR1 SGHTA and CDR2 FQGNSA. The CDR3 DNA is TGTGCCAGCAGCTTAGCAGGGACTACGGAGACCCAGTACTTC. Encoded protein: CASSLAGTTETQYF.

This clonotype was observed at least ten times. The V gene is TRBV5-1, the J gene TRBJ2-1; D may be TRBD1 (5 bases). Looked up from germline, CDR1 is SGHRS and CDR2 is YFSETQ. The CDR3 sequence is 22 residues long. Trimming stripped 0 bases from V and 0 bases from J, with 28 bases between. Here the CDR3 reads CASSLEGPTGLSGSSSYNEQFF. The CDR3 DNA sequence: TGCGCCAGCAGCTTGGAGGGGCCTACCGGATTATCAGGCTCAAGCTCCTACAATGAGCAGTTCTTC.

In this sample, this clonotype turned up many times. This chain joins TRBV19 and TRBJ2-7; 8 positions agree with TRBD2. Germline CDR1 reads LNHDA; CDR2 reads SQIVND (reference sequence). This CDR3 region has 13 residues. The V and J ends lost 5 bases and 5 bases, in that order; junction bases with no gene match: 5. In DNA form, the CDR3 reads TGTGCCAGTAGTCCGGGACTAGGGGACGAGCAGTACTTC. It encodes CASSPGLGDEQYF.

This clonotype was recorded a few times. The chain links TRBV2 to TRBJ2-7, with D tentatively TRBD2 (5 bases). The V and J ends lost 10 bases and 1 base respectively, with 17 bases between them. The CDR3 runs to 14 residues. Germline lookup yields CDR1 SNHLY and CDR2 FYNNEI. The chain's CDR3 is CATTTSPGSYEQYF. Here the CDR3 DNA reads TGTGCCACCACCACCTCTCCGGGATCCTACGAGCAGTACTTC.

The V call is TRBV25-1, the J call TRBJ2-2, with TRBD1 identical over 10 bases. Germline values: CDR1 MGHDK, CDR2 SYGVNS. V was pared by 8 bases and J by 4 bases, with 7 bases of the junction left unmatched. The CDR3 loop spans 15 amino acids. The CDR3 loop is CASGGWTGGTGELFF. CDR3 nucleotide sequence: TGTGCCAGCGGGGGGTGGACAGGGGGCACCGGGGAGCTGTTTTTT.

There are many counts of this clonotype. The chain combines TRBV29-1 with TRBJ2-7; perhaps D is TRBD1 or TRBD2 (5 bases each). Trimming took 5 bases from V and 3 from J, leaving 14 bases between them. CDR3 length: 13 residues. Germline CDR1 reads SQVTM; CDR2 reads ANQGSEA. CDR3 in amino acids: CSVSPGTNYEQYF. The CDR3 nucleotides read TGCAGCGTTTCACCGGGGACGAACTACGAGCAGTACTTC.

Worth noting for this clonotype: A much larger clone lies a single base off, so this may be a read error. The chain is built from TRBV20-1 and TRBJ1-5; the D gene is possibly TRBD1 (5 bases). Trimming left V 6 bases short and J 4 bases short, with 16 bases between. CDR1 and CDR2 from the germline V gene are DFQATT and SNEGSKA (reference sequence). The CDR3 is 14 amino acids. The CDR3 coding sequence is TGCAGTGCAAAGGGGTGCCAGGGTAATCAGCCCCAGCATTTT. Translated: CSAKGCQGNQPQHF.